Described below is a single T cell receptor (beta chain) sequence and its context. The CDR3 runs 16 residues. V lost 1 base and J lost 4; bases outside the gene matches: 6. Germline V CDR1 and CDR2: KGHSH, LQKENI. The method was immunoSEQ multiplex PCR; TCRdb's version includes in-frame clones alone and lacks a portion of them. The data contain 250,000 to 350,000 clones, approximately 85% of them singletons. The data belong to a study of blood T cell repertoires in COVID-19. The V call is TRBV18, the J call TRBJ2-2, with 7 bases lining up with TRBD2. The sequencing sample was made of peripheral blood. The TCR was taken from a human donor with COVID-19, enrolled during active disease. The donor label of this sample is uncertain. DNA of the CDR3: TGTGCCAGCTCACCACTCGCAGGGAGGGGCACCGGGGAGCTGTTTTTT. Translation gives CASSPLAGRGTGELFF.